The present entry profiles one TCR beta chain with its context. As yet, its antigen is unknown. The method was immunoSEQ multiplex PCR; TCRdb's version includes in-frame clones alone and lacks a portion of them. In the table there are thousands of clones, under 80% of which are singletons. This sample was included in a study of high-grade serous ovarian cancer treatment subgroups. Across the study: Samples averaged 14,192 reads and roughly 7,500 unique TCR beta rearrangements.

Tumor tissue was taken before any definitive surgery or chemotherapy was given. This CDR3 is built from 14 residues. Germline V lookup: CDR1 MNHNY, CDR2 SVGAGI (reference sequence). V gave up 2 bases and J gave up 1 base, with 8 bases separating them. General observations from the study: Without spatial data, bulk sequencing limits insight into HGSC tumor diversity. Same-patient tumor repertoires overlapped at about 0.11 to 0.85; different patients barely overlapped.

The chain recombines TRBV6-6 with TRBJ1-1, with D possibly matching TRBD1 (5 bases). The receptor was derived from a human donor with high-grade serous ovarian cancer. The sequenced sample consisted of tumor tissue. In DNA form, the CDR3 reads TGTGCCAGCAGTTACAATGACAGGAACACTGAAGCTTTCTTT. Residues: CASSYNDRNTEAFF.